The 19 T cell receptor beta chains given below trace back to one sample, sequenced in a study of neurological immune-mediated disorders. In TCRdb, the 5' RACE reads were re-called with MiXCR into one record per CDR3 protein. The sample records approximately 59,000 distinct CDR3 sequences, over 5% being singletons. The sample was PBMCs. The receptor source for this set is a human donor with multiple sclerosis. The donor label of this sample is uncertain.

Ten or more counts support this clonotype. The chain employs TRBV20-1 and TRBJ2-7; 9 bases are shared with TRBD1. Trimming removed 7 bases from V and 3 bases from J; junction bases left unmatched: 7. This CDR3 has 13 amino acids. CDR1 is DFQATT, CDR2 SNEGSKA, per germline (reference sequence). The CDR3 reads CSGGQGSGYEQYF. CDR3 DNA sequence: TGCAGTGGGGGACAGGGCAGCGGCTACGAGCAGTACTTC.

In this sample, this clonotype turned up many times. The chain employs TRBV5-1 and TRBJ2-1, with D perhaps matching TRBD2 (5 bases). The CDR3 consists of 15 residues. Germline loops: CDR1 SGHRS, CDR2 YFSETQ. With 3 bases removed from V and 6 bases from J, the gap between germline ends came to 16 bases. CDR3 sequence reads: CASSSQPGRGNEQFF. CDR3 DNA sequence: TGCGCCAGCAGCTCTCAACCGGGCCGGGGCAATGAGCAGTTCTTC. The variable domain in full, completed from reference TRBV5-1 and TRBJ2-1, reads KAGVTQTPRYLIKTRGQQVTLSCSPISGHRSVSWYQQTPGQGLQFLFEYFSETQRNKGNFPGRFSGRQFSNSRSEMNVSTLELGDSALYLCASSSQPGRGNEQFFGPGTRLTVL.

The table lists this clonotype with a few counts. This rearrangement joins TRBV4-3 to TRBJ1-1; D is perhaps TRBD1 (5 bases). This CDR3 has 15 residues. V was pared by 0 bases and J by 1 base, with 9 bases between. Per germline, CDR1 LGHNA and CDR2 YSLEER. The CDR3 spells CASSQDSGQNTEAFF. CDR3 nucleotide sequence: TGCGCCAGCAGCCAAGATAGCGGACAGAACACTGAAGCTTTCTTT.

This clonotype was observed at least ten times. This chain connects TRBV12-3 or TRBV12-4 to TRBJ2-2; D is ambiguous. This CDR3 contains 12 residues. The V end lost 8 bases, the J end lost 4 bases, and 8 bases lay between the germline ends. DNA of the CDR3: TGTGCCAGCGTAAGCTTCACCGGGGAGCTGTTTTTT. Translating it yields CASVSFTGELFF.

This clonotype was counted many times. This chain uses TRBV6-5 with TRBJ1-2, with 10 nucleotides matching TRBD1. The junction had 12 bases not matched to a gene; V was cut back by 4 bases and J by 7 bases. The CDR3 length is 16 residues. Germline CDR1 MNHEY, CDR2 SVGAGI. CDR3 region: CASSLTGGAGLVGYTF. As DNA, the CDR3 is TGTGCCAGCAGTTTGACAGGGGGCGCTGGACTAGTTGGCTACACCTTC.

This clonotype was observed many times. The rearrangement links TRBV10-3 to TRBJ1-1; D perhaps matches TRBD1 (5 bases). The CDR3 contains 14 residues. Germline V gene data show CDR1 as ENHRY and CDR2 as SYGVKD. V dropped 2 bases and J dropped 5 bases, with 12 bases sitting between them. The CDR3 loop is CAISEQGEGTEAFF. CDR3 sequence (DNA): TGTGCCATCAGTGAGCAGGGTGAGGGGACTGAAGCTTTCTTT.

The rearrangement joins TRBV6-5 to TRBJ1-5; perhaps TRBD1 as D (5 bases). Germline CDR1 is MNHEY and CDR2 is SVGAGI. This CDR3 contains 16 residues. The V end lost 6 bases, the J end lost 3 bases, and 18 bases lay between the germline ends. CDR3 DNA: TGTGCCAGCAGACCCCTAGGGGACGTCCCCAATCAGCCCCAGCATTTT. Encoded protein: CASRPLGDVPNQPQHF.

This clonotype was found many times. The V gene is TRBV20-1, the J gene TRBJ1-5, with D possibly matching TRBD1 (5 bases). V was trimmed by 0 bases and J by 6 bases, leaving 15 bases between them. Germline V lookup: CDR1 DFQATT, CDR2 SNEGSKA (reference sequence). The CDR3 has 15 amino acids. CDR3 amino acids: CSARDYRTRGQPQHF. The CDR3 DNA follows: TGCAGTGCTAGAGATTACAGGACTCGGGGTCAGCCCCAGCATTTT.

In this sample, this clonotype turned up many times. CDR3 protein: CSVAGRMRLDTQYF. CDR3 nucleotides: TGCAGCGTTGCAGGCAGGATGAGATTAGATACGCAGTATTTT. The chain has TRBV29-1 and TRBJ2-3; D uncertain. Germline assignment: CDR1 SQVTM and CDR2 ANQGSEA. Trimming removed 4 bases from V and 5 bases from J, with 16 bases in between. CDR3 size: 14 residues.

Regarding this clonotype: Lacking the conserved final phenylalanine or tryptophan, this CDR3 likely reflects a read error. It is unclear where the CDR3 begins or ends on the DNA, so no DNA is shown, and the CDR3 is as TCRdb lists it. The chain's CDR3 is CASSRTSGGAGLTDTRYL. V and J are TRBV4-1 and TRBJ2-3; TRBD2 reflects the table's D call only, with no check against the DNA. Germline loops: CDR1 MGHRA, CDR2 YSYEKL. From its first to its last residue, the CDR3 has 18 amino acids.

The sample holds many counts of this clonotype. The chain joins TRBV20-1 to TRBJ1-5; TRBD1 is a possible D gene (5 bases). The CDR3 sequence is 14 residues long. Germline CDR1 reads DFQATT; CDR2 reads SNEGSKA (reference sequence). V lost 6 bases to trimming and J lost 2 bases, with 14 bases between them. The CDR3 bases are TGCAGTGCGGTCAGGGAGAGTGGCAATCAGCCCCAGCATTTT. Residues: CSAVRESGNQPQHF.

This clonotype occurred many times. V is TRBV5-1 and J is TRBJ2-3; D call uncertain. Germline CDR1 reads SGHRS; CDR2 reads YFSETQ. CDR3 size: 16 residues. The germline V and J ends were trimmed by 0 bases and 0 bases, with 11 bases remaining between them. The CDR3 nucleotides read TGCGCCAGCAGCTTGGGGCCGACTGCAAGCACAGATACGCAGTATTTT. Translating gives CASSLGPTASTDTQYF.

This clonotype showed up many times. V is TRBV20-1 and J is TRBJ1-5; D is possibly TRBD1 (5 bases). Germline V CDR1 and CDR2: DFQATT, SNEGSKA (reference sequence). CDR3 length: 16 amino acids. The V gene lost 3 bases and the J gene lost 0 bases, with 15 bases spanning the gap. The DNA for the CDR3 is TGCAGTGCTAGGGATCAGGGAGGTTTTAGCAATCAGCCCCAGCATTTT. Residues: CSARDQGGFSNQPQHF.

This clonotype was recorded at least ten times. This chain joins TRBV29-1 and TRBJ2-5; D might be TRBD1 or TRBD2, each matching 5 bases. The CDR3 totals 13 residues. Germline V gene data show CDR1 as SQVTM and CDR2 as ANQGSEA. V lost 4 bases and J 5 bases, leaving 14 bases between the germline ends. The CDR3 region has the DNA TGCAGCGTTGTTGCAGGGCGCGGGGAGACCCAGTACTTC. Its translation: CSVVAGRGETQYF.

Many counts were recorded for this clonotype. The rearrangement joins TRBV5-1 to TRBJ1-1, with D maybe TRBD1 (6 bases). V was cut by 0 bases and J by 4 bases, with 10 bases left in between. The CDR3 runs to 14 residues. Germline V lookup: CDR1 SGHRS, CDR2 YFSETQ. The DNA for the CDR3 is TGCGCCAGCAGCTTGGGGCAGGGGCCCACTGAAGCTTTCTTT. Its translation is CASSLGQGPTEAFF.

This clonotype was detected ten times or more. This chain connects TRBV7-3 to TRBJ2-2, with TRBD1 matching 11 bases. CDR1 and CDR2 from the germline V gene are SGHTA and FQGTGA. The trim removed 1 base at V and 3 bases at J, leaving 4 bases unmatched. CDR3 length equals 17 residues. CDR3 sequence reads: CASSLSWDRGDTGELFF. CDR3 DNA sequence: TGTGCCAGCAGCTTAAGTTGGGACAGGGGGGACACCGGGGAGCTGTTTTTT. Full variable domain (rest looked up from reference TRBV7-3 and TRBJ2-2): GAGVSQTPSNKVTEKGKYVELRCDPISGHTALYWYRQSLGQGPEFLIYFQGTGAADDSGLPNDRFFAVRPEGSVSTLKIQRTERGDSAVYLCASSLSWDRGDTGELFFGEGSRLTVL.

This clonotype was found many times. The V gene is TRBV20-1, the J gene TRBJ2-3; TRBD2 matches at 9 bases. In germline, CDR1 is DFQATT, CDR2 SNEGSKA (reference sequence). CDR3 size: 15 residues. The V segment lost 6 bases and the J segment 2 bases; nucleotides outside the gene matches: 9. The DNA of the CDR3 is TGCAGTGCCACCCCGGCTAGCGGGGTCACAGATACGCAGTATTTT. As protein: CSATPASGVTDTQYF.

This clonotype was seen many times. V is TRBV5-6 and J is TRBJ1-3, with D tentatively TRBD1 (5 bases). Germline CDR1 is SGHDT and CDR2 is YYEEEE. The CDR3 has 14 amino acids. Trimming cost V 1 base and J 2 bases, with 7 bases left between them. CDR3: CASSLPGAGNTIYF. DNA of the CDR3: TGTGCCAGCAGCTTGCCGGGGGCTGGAAACACCATATATTTT. The variable domain in full, with the rest retrieved from reference TRBV5-6 and TRBJ1-3, is DAGVTQSPTHLIKTRGQQVTLRCSPKSGHDTVSWYQQALGQGPQFIFQYYEEEERQRGNFPDRFSGHQFPNYSSELNVNALLLGDSALYLCASSLPGAGNTIYFGEGSWLTVV.

This clonotype was detected ten times or more. V is TRBV5-5 and J is TRBJ2-6, with D perhaps TRBD1 (6 bases). Germline CDR1 reads SGHKS; CDR2 reads YYEKEE (reference sequence). The V end was cut by 4 bases, the J end by 5 bases, with 13 bases between. The CDR3 runs to 15 residues. The CDR3 loop is CASSPTGLRANVLTF. CDR3 nucleotide sequence: TGTGCCAGCAGCCCCACAGGGCTTCGGGCCAACGTCCTGACTTTC.